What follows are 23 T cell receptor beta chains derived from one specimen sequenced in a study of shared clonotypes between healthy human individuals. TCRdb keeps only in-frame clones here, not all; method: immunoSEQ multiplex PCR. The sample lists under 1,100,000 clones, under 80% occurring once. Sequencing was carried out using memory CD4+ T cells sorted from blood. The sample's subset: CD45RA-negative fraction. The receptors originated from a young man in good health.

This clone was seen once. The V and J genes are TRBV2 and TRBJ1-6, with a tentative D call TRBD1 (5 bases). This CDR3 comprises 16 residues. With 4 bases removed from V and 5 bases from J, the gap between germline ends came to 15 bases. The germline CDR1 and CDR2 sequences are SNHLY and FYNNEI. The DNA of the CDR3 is TGTGCCAGCAGTGGAGACAGACGGACAAATAATTCACCCCTCCACTTT. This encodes CASSGDRRTNNSPLHF. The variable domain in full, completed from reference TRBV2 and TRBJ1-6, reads EPEVTQTPSHQVTQMGQEVILRCVPISNHLYFYWYRQILGQKVEFLVSFYNNEISEKSEIFDDQFSVERPDGSNFTLKIRSTKLEDSAMYFCASSGDRRTNNSPLHFGNGTRLTVT.

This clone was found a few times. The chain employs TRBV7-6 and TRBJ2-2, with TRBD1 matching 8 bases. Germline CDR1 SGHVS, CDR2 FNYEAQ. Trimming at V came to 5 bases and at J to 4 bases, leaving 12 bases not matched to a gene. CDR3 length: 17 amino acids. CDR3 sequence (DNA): TGTGCCAGCAGCGCTGGACCGGGACAGGAACTCACCGGGGAGCTGTTTTTT. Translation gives CASSAGPGQELTGELFF. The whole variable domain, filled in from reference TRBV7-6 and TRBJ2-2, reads GAGVSQSPRYKVTKRGQDVALRCDPISGHVSLYWYRQALGQGPEFLTYFNYEAQQDKSGLPNDRFSAERPEGSISTLTIQRTEQRDSAMYRCASSAGPGQELTGELFFGEGSRLTVL.

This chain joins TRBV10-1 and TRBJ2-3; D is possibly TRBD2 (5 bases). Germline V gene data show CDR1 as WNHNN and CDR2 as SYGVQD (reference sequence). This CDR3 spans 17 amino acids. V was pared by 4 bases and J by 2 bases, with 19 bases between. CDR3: CASSAPSGEPNTDTQYF. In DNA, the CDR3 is TGCGCCAGCAGTGCTCCGAGTGGGGAGCCAAACACAGATACGCAGTATTTT.

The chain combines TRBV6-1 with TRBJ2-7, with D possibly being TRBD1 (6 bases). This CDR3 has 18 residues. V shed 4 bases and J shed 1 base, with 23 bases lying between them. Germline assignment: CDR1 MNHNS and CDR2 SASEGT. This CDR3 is CASSATGTLNSESYEQYF. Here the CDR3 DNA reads TGTGCCAGCAGTGCGACCGGGACATTAAACTCAGAGTCCTACGAGCAGTACTTC.

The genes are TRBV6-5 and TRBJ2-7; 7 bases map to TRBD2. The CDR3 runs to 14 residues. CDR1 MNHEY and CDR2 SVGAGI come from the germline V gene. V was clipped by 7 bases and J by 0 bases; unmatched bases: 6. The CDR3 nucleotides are TGTGCCAGCACCTCGCCGGGAGGCTCCTACGAGCAGTACTTC. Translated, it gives CASTSPGGSYEQYF.

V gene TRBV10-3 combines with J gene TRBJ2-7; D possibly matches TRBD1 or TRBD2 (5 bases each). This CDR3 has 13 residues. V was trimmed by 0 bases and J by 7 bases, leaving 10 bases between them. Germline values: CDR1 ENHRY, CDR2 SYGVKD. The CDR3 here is CAISESRGGEQYF. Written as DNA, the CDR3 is TGTGCCATCAGTGAGTCTCGGGGCGGAGAGCAGTACTTC.

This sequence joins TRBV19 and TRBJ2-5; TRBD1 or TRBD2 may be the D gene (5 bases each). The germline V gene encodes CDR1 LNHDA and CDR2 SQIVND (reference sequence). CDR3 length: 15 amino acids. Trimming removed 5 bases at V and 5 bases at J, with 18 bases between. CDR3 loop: CASSFQGPPGETQYF. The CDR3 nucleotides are TGTGCCAGTAGTTTTCAGGGTCCCCCGGGGGAGACCCAGTACTTC.

Written as DNA, the CDR3 is TGCGCCAGCAGTGTTGCAGGGAAACGAGGGGGGGAGCTGTTTTTT. Translation gives CASSVAGKRGGELFF. This chain connects TRBV10-2 to TRBJ2-2; tentatively, D is TRBD1 or TRBD2 (5 bases each). The CDR3 is made up of 15 amino acids. Per germline, CDR1 WSHSY and CDR2 SAAADI. The V and J ends lost 4 bases and 8 bases respectively, with 17 bases between them.

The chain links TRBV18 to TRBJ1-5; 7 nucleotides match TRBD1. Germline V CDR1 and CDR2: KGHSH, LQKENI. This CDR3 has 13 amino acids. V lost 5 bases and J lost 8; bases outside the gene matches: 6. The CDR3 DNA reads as TGTGCCAGCTCAACAGGGGTCGAGGAGCCCCAGCATTTT. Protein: CASSTGVEEPQHF.

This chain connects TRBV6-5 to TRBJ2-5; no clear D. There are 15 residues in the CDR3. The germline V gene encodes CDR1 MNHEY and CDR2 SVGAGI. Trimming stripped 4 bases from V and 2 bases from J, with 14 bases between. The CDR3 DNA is TGTGCCAGCAGTTTCCATAGACGGAGTCAAGAGACCCAGTACTTC. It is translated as CASSFHRRSQETQYF.

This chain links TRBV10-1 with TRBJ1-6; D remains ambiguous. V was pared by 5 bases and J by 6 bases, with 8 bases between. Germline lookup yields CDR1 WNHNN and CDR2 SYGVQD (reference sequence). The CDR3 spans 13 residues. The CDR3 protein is CASSSEANSPLHF. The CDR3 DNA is TGCGCCAGCAGTTCGGAAGCTAATTCACCCCTCCACTTT.

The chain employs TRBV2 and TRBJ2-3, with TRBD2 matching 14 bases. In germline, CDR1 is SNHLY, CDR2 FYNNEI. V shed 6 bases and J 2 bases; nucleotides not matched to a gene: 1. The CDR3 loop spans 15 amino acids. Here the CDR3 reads CASRGLAGATDTQYF. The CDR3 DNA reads TGTGCCAGCAGGGGACTAGCGGGGGCCACAGATACGCAGTATTTT. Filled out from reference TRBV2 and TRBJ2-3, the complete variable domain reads EPEVTQTPSHQVTQMGQEVILRCVPISNHLYFYWYRQILGQKVEFLVSFYNNEISEKSEIFDDQFSVERPDGSNFTLKIRSTKLEDSAMYFCASRGLAGATDTQYFGPGTRLTVL.

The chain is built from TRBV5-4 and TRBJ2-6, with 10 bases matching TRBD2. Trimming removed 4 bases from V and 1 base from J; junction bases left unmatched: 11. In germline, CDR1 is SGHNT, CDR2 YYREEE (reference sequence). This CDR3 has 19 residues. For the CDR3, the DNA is TGTGCCAGCAGCGCCCTAGCGGGAGTGCTTCGGTCTGGGGCCAACGTCCTGACTTTC. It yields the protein CASSALAGVLRSGANVLTF.

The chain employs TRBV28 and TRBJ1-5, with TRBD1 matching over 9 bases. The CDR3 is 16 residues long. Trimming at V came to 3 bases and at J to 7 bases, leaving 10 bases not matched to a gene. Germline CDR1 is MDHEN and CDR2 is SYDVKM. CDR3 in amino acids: CASSFAGTGIGQPQHF. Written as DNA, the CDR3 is TGTGCCAGCAGTTTTGCTGGGACAGGGATTGGACAGCCCCAGCATTTT.

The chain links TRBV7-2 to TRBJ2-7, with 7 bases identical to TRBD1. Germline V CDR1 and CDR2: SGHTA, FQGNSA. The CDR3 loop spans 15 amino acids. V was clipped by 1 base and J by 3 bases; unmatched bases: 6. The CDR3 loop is CASSLDGDRVYEQYF. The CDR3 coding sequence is TGTGCCAGCAGCTTAGATGGTGACAGGGTCTACGAGCAGTACTTC.

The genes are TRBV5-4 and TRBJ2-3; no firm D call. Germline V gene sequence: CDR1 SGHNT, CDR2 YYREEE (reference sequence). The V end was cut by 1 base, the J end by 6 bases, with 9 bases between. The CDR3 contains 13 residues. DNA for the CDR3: TGTGCCAGCAGCTTGACGGTTCCGGATACGCAGTATTTT. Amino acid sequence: CASSLTVPDTQYF.

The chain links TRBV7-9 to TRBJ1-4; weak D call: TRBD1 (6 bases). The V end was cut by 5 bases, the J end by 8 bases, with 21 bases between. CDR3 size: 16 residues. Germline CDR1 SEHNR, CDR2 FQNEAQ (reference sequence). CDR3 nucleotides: TGTGCCAGCAGCCTTTCACGGGGGGGCCTAGGAGAAAAACTGTTTTTT. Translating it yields CASSLSRGGLGEKLFF.

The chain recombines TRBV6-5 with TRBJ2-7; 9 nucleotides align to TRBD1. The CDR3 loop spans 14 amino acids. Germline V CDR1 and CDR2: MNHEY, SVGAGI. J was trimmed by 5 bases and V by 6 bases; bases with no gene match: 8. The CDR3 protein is CASRKDRGGHEQYF. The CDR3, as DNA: TGTGCCAGCAGAAAGGACAGGGGTGGTCACGAGCAGTACTTC.

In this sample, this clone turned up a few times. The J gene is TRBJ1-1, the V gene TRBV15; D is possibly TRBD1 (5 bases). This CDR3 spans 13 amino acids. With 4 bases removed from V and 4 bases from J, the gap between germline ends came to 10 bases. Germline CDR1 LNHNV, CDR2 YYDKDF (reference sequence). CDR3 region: CATSTEGRTEAFF. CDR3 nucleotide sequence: TGTGCCACCAGCACCGAGGGACGCACTGAAGCTTTCTTT.

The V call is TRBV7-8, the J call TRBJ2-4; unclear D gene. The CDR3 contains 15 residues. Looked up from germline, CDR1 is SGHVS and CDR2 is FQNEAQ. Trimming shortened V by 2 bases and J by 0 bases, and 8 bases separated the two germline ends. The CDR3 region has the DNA TGTGCCAGCAGCTTACAACCATTAGCCAAAAACATTCAGTACTTC. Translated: CASSLQPLAKNIQYF.

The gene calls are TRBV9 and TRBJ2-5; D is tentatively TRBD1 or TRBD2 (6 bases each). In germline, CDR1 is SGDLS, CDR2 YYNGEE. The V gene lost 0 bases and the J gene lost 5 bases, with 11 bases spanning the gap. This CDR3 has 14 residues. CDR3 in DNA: TGTGCCAGCAGCGTAGGGGTAGGGGGGGAGACCCAGTACTTC. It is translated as CASSVGVGGETQYF.

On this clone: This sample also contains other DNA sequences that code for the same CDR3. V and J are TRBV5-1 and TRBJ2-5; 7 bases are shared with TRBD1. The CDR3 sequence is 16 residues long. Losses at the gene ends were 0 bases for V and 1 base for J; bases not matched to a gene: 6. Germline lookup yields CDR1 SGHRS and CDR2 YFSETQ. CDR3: CASSLGASGGQETQYF. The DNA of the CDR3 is TGCGCCAGCAGCTTGGGAGCCTCAGGGGGCCAAGAGACCCAGTACTTC.

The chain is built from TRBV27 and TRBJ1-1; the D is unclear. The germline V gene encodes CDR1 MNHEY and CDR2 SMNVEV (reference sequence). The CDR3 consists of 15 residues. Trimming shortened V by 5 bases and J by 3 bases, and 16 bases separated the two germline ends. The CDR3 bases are TGTGCCAGCAGTCCCATCGGTTTCACGGACACTGAAGCTTTCTTT. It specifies CASSPIGFTDTEAFF.